Sequencing of this T cell receptor beta chain was carried out in a study of blood T cell repertoires in COVID-19. Study details: PBMCs, B-cell-depleted T cells, or T cells provided the cDNA or gDNA that made up the material.

Germline CDR1 LNHDA, CDR2 SQIVND (reference sequence). V lost 6 bases to trimming and J lost 2 bases; unmatched junction nucleotides: 11. This CDR3 spans 16 amino acids. Here immunoSEQ multiplex PCR was the method, and the copy in TCRdb shows in-frame clones only, minus some. Among more than 130,000 clones listed, 84% were seen once. The sequence came from a human donor in a cohort sampled during active COVID-19. The chain carries TRBV19 and TRBJ2-3; 7 nucleotides agree with TRBD1. The sequenced material came from peripheral blood. In DNA, the CDR3 is TGTGCCAGTAGACATTACGGGACAGCTCACACAGATACGCAGTATTTT. It encodes CASRHYGTAHTDTQYF.